A single T cell receptor (beta chain) is shown here with its context. Antigen specificity is unknown. These data belong to a study of T cells in Graves' hyperthyroidism and ophthalmopathy. Study observations and caveats: Most thyroid clonotypes expanded above 0.001 appeared in blood too.

What was amplified from RNA transcripts were TCR beta CDR3 regions. With the HTBI primer set, the TCR CDR3 went through a first round of RT-PCR. TCRdb reprocessed the multiplex PCR reads with MiXCR, giving one entry per CDR3 protein. Of roughly 500,000 distinct CDR3 sequences in the sample, approximately 23% are singletons; the top ten hold about 53%. Germline loops: CDR1 WNHNN, CDR2 SYGVQD (reference sequence). The CDR3 consists of 14 residues. After removal of 4 bases from V and 5 bases from J, the junction contained 6 bases not matched to a gene. The chain couples TRBV10-1 to TRBJ2-5; 8 bases agree with TRBD2. The sequence derives from a woman aged 65 to 85 with Graves' ophthalmopathy. Sequencing used blood. The CDR3 is CASSGSGTEETQYF. CDR3 bases: TGCGCCAGCAGTGGTAGCGGGACGGAGGAGACCCAGTACTTC.